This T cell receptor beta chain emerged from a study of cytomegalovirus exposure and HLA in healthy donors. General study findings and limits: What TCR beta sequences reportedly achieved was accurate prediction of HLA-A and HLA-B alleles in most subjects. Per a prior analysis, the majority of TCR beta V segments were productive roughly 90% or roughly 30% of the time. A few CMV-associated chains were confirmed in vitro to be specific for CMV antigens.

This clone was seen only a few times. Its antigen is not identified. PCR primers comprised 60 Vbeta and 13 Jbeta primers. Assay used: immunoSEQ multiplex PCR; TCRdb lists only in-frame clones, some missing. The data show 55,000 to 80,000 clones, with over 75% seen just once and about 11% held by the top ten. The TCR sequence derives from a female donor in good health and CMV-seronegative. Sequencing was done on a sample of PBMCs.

CDR3 protein: CAISEQGAGELFF. In nucleotides, the CDR3 is TGTGCCATCAGTGAACAGGGGGCCGGGGAGCTGTTTTTT. The V call is TRBV10-3, the J call TRBJ2-2; 8 nucleotides align to TRBD1. The V segment lost 3 bases and the J segment 6 bases; nucleotides outside the gene matches: 0. CDR1 and CDR2 (germline): ENHRY, SYGVKD. The CDR3 runs to 13 residues.